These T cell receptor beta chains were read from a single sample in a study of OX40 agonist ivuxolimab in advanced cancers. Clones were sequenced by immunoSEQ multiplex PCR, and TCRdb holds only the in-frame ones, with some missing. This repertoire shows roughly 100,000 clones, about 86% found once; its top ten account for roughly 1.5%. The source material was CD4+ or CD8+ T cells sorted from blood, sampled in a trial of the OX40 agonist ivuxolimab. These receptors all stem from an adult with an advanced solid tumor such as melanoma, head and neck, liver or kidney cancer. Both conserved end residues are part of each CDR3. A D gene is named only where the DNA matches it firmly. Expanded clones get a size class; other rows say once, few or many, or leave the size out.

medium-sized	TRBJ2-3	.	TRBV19	TGTGCCAGCCGGCTATCTGGAGATACGCAGTATTTT	CASRLSGDTQYF
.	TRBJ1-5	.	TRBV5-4	TGTGCCAGCAGCCATCAGAGTTATAGCAATCAGCCCCAGCATTTT	CASSHQSYSNQPQHF
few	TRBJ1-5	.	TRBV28	TGTGCCAGCAGTTCCCCCAGTAGCAATCAGCCCCAGCATTTT	CASSSPSSNQPQHF
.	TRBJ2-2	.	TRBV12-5	TGTGCTAGTGATCTGGACGGCACCGGGGAGCTGTTTTTT	CASDLDGTGELFF
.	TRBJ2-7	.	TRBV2	TGTGCCAGCAAGACTAACCCTCGCTACGAGCAGTACTTC	CASKTNPRYEQYF
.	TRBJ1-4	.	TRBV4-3	TGCGCCAGCAGCCCGCACAGGGCTTATAATGAAAAACTGTTTTTT	CASSPHRAYNEKLFF
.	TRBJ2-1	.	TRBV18	TGTGCCAGCTCACCCTACCCGGAAGGCGAGCAGTTCTTC	CASSPYPEGEQFF
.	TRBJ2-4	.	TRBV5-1	TGCGCCAGCAGTTCACCGGGGGCAGGGTCGTCAAACATTCAGTACTTC	CASSSPGAGSSNIQYF
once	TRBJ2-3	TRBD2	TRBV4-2	TGTGCCAGCAGCCAAGCGGGAGGCGGAGGGAGGGCCGCAGATACGCAGTATTTT	CASSQAGGGGRAADTQYF
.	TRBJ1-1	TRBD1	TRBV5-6	TGTGCCAGCAGCGGGACAGGGGTAGAGAACACTGAAGCTTTCTTT	CASSGTGVENTEAFF
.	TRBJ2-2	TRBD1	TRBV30	TGTGCCTGGAGTACGGGGGGACAGGGGGCGAACACCGGGGAGCTGTTTTTT	CAWSTGGQGANTGELFF
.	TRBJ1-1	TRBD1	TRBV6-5	TGTGCCAGCAGCTCGGGACAGGGACTCACTGAAGCTTTCTTT	CASSSGQGLTEAFF
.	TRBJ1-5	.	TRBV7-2	TGTGCCAGCAGTTCCGACAGTAGTATTAATCAGCCCCAGCATTTT	CASSSDSSINQPQHF
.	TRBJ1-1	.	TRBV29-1	TGCAGCGTTGTGAAACGCGGGGTTACTGAAGCTTTCTTT	CSVVKRGVTEAFF
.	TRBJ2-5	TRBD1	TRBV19	TGTGCCAGTAGTCCAGGGACAGGGGGCTACCAAGAGACCCAGTACTTC	CASSPGTGGYQETQYF
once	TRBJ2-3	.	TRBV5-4	TGTGCCAGCAGCCCCCTCGTTACTTCAGATACGCAGTATTTT	CASSPLVTSDTQYF
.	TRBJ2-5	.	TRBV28	TGTGCCAGCAGTTCCCTCCCGCTCTTTTCGGACAGAAGAAACCAAGAGACCCAGTACTTC	CASSSLPLFSDRRNQETQYF
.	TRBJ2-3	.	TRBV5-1	TGCGCCAGCAAGTTTACAGATACGCAGTATTTT	CASKFTDTQYF
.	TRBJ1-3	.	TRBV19	TGTGCCAGTAGTTTAAGGACAGCGCGGGGCTCTGGAAACACCATATATTTT	CASSLRTARGSGNTIYF
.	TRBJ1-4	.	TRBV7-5	TGTGCCAGAAGCTTAGCCGGCAGGGGTGGCCCTTCCCCTGAAAAACTGTTTTTT	CARSLAGRGGPSPEKLFF
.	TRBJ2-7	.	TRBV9	TGTGCCAGCGGTCGAGGGAGCTCCTACGAGCAGTACTTC	CASGRGSSYEQYF
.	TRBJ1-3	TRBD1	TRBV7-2	TGTGCCAGCAGCACTACCTGGGACAGATCTGGAAACACCATATATTTT	CASSTTWDRSGNTIYF